This T cell receptor beta chain was sequenced for a study of CD8 T cells in Susac syndrome. From blood CD8+ and CD4+ T cells, TCR beta sequences were generated. Controls were healthy donors (matched for age and sex). Purification of the CD8+ and CD4+ T cells relied on negative isolation, and TEMRA cells underwent FACS enrichment. CDR3 length equals 14 residues. Germline V lookup: CDR1 SGHDT, CDR2 YYEEEE. The J segment lost 5 bases and the V segment lost 1 base, leaving 6 bases of the junction unmatched. cDNA came from about 0.46 to 1 ug RNA primed by random hexamers. Across 54 Vbeta and 13 Jbeta, TCR beta CDR3 was amplified with immunoSEQ multiplex PCR. TCRdb called the immunoSEQ multiplex PCR reads again in MiXCR, with one record for every CDR3 protein. Among approximately 100,000 distinct CDR3 sequences listed, less than 95% were seen once.

The receptor was derived from a human donor in good health. The rearrangement links TRBV5-6 to TRBJ2-7, with 7 bases fitting TRBD2. The sample comprised CD8+ T cells from PBMCs. CDR3 bases: TGTGCCAGCAGCTTGTCTCTAGCGGTCCACGAGCAGTACTTC. Its translation is CASSLSLAVHEQYF.